The clone carrying this T cell receptor (beta chain) was recorded a few times. This record belongs to a study of blood T cell repertoires in COVID-19. Study summary: Material from acute and convalescent COVID-19 was sourced from the United States, Italy and Spain.

V was pared by 2 bases and J by 6 bases, with 11 bases between. The V gene's germline CDR1 is SEHNR and CDR2 FQNEAQ (reference sequence). This CDR3 comprises 13 residues. Original processing notes: Using reference gene primer amplification, nucleated cell counts were estimated. The assay was immunoSEQ multiplex PCR, and TCRdb's table has in-frame clones only and misses some. Clonal size and the V and J genes are those of that table, whereas D and trimming came from the DNA. This table has about 190,000 clones, 79% appearing once. V and J are TRBV7-9 and TRBJ2-7; D gene uncertain. Sequenced: peripheral blood. This receptor was obtained from a man in his 60s with active or convalescent COVID-19. The CDR3 sequence: CASSLYGSSEQYF. The CDR3 DNA follows: TGTGCCAGCAGCTTATACGGTAGCAGCGAGCAGTACTTC.